This is a list of T cell receptor beta chains from one sample in a study of T cell responses to AZD1222 COVID-19 vaccine. The table came from immunoSEQ multiplex PCR; TCRdb's copy has only in-frame clones and leaves some out. The sample shows approximately 170,000 clones, roughly 92% of them seen only once. This specimen was peripheral blood, taken 28 days after the second AZD1222 dose. These TCRs come from an adult who received the AZD1222 COVID-19 vaccine. Both conserved end residues are part of each CDR3. The D gene is left open where the match is weak. Size is omitted from some rows. Given values are once, few, many or a class for expanded clones.

>TRBV3-1/TRBV3-2|-|-|TRBJ2-2
TGTGCCAGCAGCCAAGTAAGGAGAAACACCGGGGAGCTGTTTTTT
CASSQVRRNTGELFF
>TRBV7-6|-|-|TRBJ2-6
TGTGCCAGCAGCCCGACAATTGCCGGGGCCAACGTCCTGACTTTC
CASSPTIAGANVLTF
>TRBV5-1|-|-|TRBJ2-7
TGCGCCAGCAGCTTGGCCCCCTTTGCAGGAGCCTACGAGCAGTACTTC
CASSLAPFAGAYEQYF
>TRBV27|-|-|TRBJ2-1
TGTGCCAGCAGTCCGGGACTCAATGAGCAGTTCTTC
CASSPGLNEQFF
>TRBV6-1|-|-|TRBJ1-6
TGTGCCAGCAGTGAAGGGTGGAGCTCCTATAATTCACCCCTCCACTTT
CASSEGWSSYNSPLHF
>TRBV28|-|-|TRBJ1-2
TGTGCCAGCAGCTATACCGGGACCCCGGGCCACTATGGCTACACCTTC
CASSYTGTPGHYGYTF
>TRBV2|-|-|TRBJ2-7
TGTGCCAGCAGTGATTATCACAGCTCCTACGAGCAGTACTTC
CASSDYHSSYEQYF
>TRBV7-9|TRBD2|-|TRBJ2-3
TGTGCCAGCAGCCCCCGGGAGGGCCAGTCAATAGATACGCAGTATTTT
CASSPREGQSIDTQYF
>TRBV7-2|-|-|TRBJ1-5
TGTGCCAGCAGCTTAGAAACGGGATGGGGGAGGGATCAGCCCCAGCATTTT
CASSLETGWGRDQPQHF
>TRBV5-1|TRBD1|-|TRBJ1-3
TGCGCCAGCAGCTTAGGACAGGTTTTAAACTCTGGAAACACCATATATTTT
CASSLGQVLNSGNTIYF
>TRBV18|TRBD2|-|TRBJ2-1
TGTGCCAGCTCCCGGGGCGGGGGGAATGAGCAGTTCTTC
CASSRGGGNEQFF
>TRBV19|-|once|TRBJ1-1
TGTGCCAGTACCATCGGGGGGACTGAAGCTTTCTTT
CASTIGGTEAFF
>TRBV7-2|TRBD1|-|TRBJ2-7
TGTGCCAGCAGTTTTAGACAGGGTACGGGGGAGCAGTACTTC
CASSFRQGTGEQYF
>TRBV11-1|-|-|TRBJ1-1
TGTGCCAGCAGCTTGGAACCGTCCGGGAAAGCTTTCTTT
CASSLEPSGKAFF
>TRBV30|TRBD1|-|TRBJ1-3
TGTGCCTGGAAAGGACAGGGAGAAGCTGGAAACACCATATATTTT
CAWKGQGEAGNTIYF
>TRBV18|-|-|TRBJ1-1
TGTGCCAGCTCGTTTGGGGGGAACACTGAAGCTTTCTTT
CASSFGGNTEAFF
>TRBV11-3|-|-|TRBJ1-1
TGTGCCAGCAGCTTAGATCGCGGGGGGTTGGTCTTT
CASSLDRGGLVF
>TRBV19|-|-|TRBJ2-1
TGTGCCAGTCTCGATGGGAGCTACAATGAGCAGTTCTTC
CASLDGSYNEQFF
>TRBV27|-|-|TRBJ2-7
TGTGCCAGCAGTTTACAGGGGTACGAGCAGTACTTC
CASSLQGYEQYF
>TRBV5-6|TRBD1|once|TRBJ1-2
TGTGCCAGCAGCCTCCGGGACAGGAACTATGGCTACACCTTC
CASSLRDRNYGYTF
>TRBV7-9|-|-|TRBJ2-7
TGTGCCAGCAGCTTAGTAGGGAACAGGGACTACGAGCAGTACTTC
CASSLVGNRDYEQYF
>TRBV27|TRBD2|-|TRBJ2-2
TGTGCCAGCAGTTTTAGAGCGGGAGGTAACACCGGGGAGCTGTTTTTT
CASSFRAGGNTGELFF
>TRBV19|TRBD2|-|TRBJ2-1
TGTGCCAGTACCCCGGGTAGCGGGAGGGCCGAGGAGCAGTTCTTC
CASTPGSGRAEEQFF
>TRBV3-1/TRBV3-2|-|-|TRBJ1-2
TGTGCCAGCAGTTCCCAGGCGAGCTATGGCTACACCTTC
CASSSQASYGYTF
>TRBV21-1|-|-|TRBJ1-4
TGTGCCAGCCCCCCCTGGGAAAAACTGTTTTTT
CASPPWEKLFF
>TRBV30|TRBD1|-|TRBJ1-2
TGTGCCTGGAGGAGGGGACAGGGGACGTATGGCTACACCTTC
CAWRRGQGTYGYTF
>TRBV15|TRBD1|-|TRBJ1-2
TGTGCCACCAGCAGAGCCGGACAGGGCTATGGCTACACCTTC
CATSRAGQGYGYTF
>TRBV4-2|TRBD2|-|TRBJ2-5
TGTGCCAGCAGCCAAGATAGCGGGATCATAGGAGAGACCCAGTACTTC
CASSQDSGIIGETQYF
>TRBV5-6|-|-|TRBJ1-3
TGTGCCAGCAGCTTGTACGGTCTACAGGGAGGTGGAAACACCATATATTTT
CASSLYGLQGGGNTIYF
>TRBV2|-|once|TRBJ2-2
TGTGCCAGCAGTGAATCGTTCTATAGGGGTCACACCGGGGAGCTGTTTTTT
CASSESFYRGHTGELFF
>TRBV7-8|-|-|TRBJ1-3
TGTGCCAGCAGCTTAAGGGCGGTGGAGGGCATCTCTGGAAACACCATATATTTT
CASSLRAVEGISGNTIYF
>TRBV18|TRBD2|-|TRBJ2-5
TGTGCCAGCTCACCAGGGAGGGGCGGAGCAGGGCAAGAGACCCAGTACTTC
CASSPGRGGAGQETQYF
>TRBV6-5|-|-|TRBJ1-5
TGTGCCAGCAGACCCACAGGGTTCAATCAGCCCCAGCATTTT
CASRPTGFNQPQHF
>TRBV5-6|-|-|TRBJ1-5
TGTGCCAGCAGCTTGGTGGGGGGCGGTCAGCCCCAGCATTTT
CASSLVGGGQPQHF
>TRBV1|-|-|TRBJ2-7
TGCACCACCGCAGGGCTAGCGGCACTCTCCTACGAGCAGTACTTC
CTTAGLAALSYEQYF
>TRBV23-1|-|-|TRBJ2-1
TGCGCCAGCAGTCAAGCGGACTCCCGGTCCTACAATGAGCAGTTCTTC
CASSQADSRSYNEQFF
>TRBV27|-|once|TRBJ2-7
TGTGCCAGCAGTTTAGCCGGGAGCTCCTACGAGCAGTACTTC
CASSLAGSSYEQYF
>TRBV4-3|-|-|TRBJ2-3
TGCGCCAGCAGCCAAGGCCCCGGTCCTAGCACAGATACGCAGTATTTT
CASSQGPGPSTDTQYF
>TRBV10-3|-|-|TRBJ2-3
TGTGCCATCAGAAAGGGGGGTACAGATACGCAGTATTTT
CAIRKGGTDTQYF
>TRBV7-6|TRBD2|-|TRBJ2-1
TGTGCCAGCAGCTTTAGAGGGGATGGACTAGCTTCGAAGGTGAATGAGCAGTTCTTC
CASSFRGDGLASKVNEQFF
>TRBV5-4|-|-|TRBJ1-2
TGTGCCAGCAGCTTGGAATCGGGGAACTATGGCTACACCTTC
CASSLESGNYGYTF
>TRBV5-4|TRBD1|-|TRBJ2-5
TGTGCCAGCAGCTTGGGACAGGGGCAAGAGACCCAGTACTTC
CASSLGQGQETQYF
>TRBV15|-|-|TRBJ1-2
TGTGCCACCAGCAGAGATCTAGACCCCGCGCCGCGGAATTCCTATGGCTACACCTTC
CATSRDLDPAPRNSYGYTF
>TRBV11-3|TRBD2|-|TRBJ2-3
TGTGCCAGCAGCTTAGACGGGACTAGGGGACGAGATACGCAGTATTTT
CASSLDGTRGRDTQYF
>TRBV19|-|-|TRBJ1-2
TGTGCCAGTAGTATTGACGGCCCGGTAAAGGGCTACACCTTC
CASSIDGPVKGYTF
>TRBV30|TRBD2|-|TRBJ2-5
TGTGCCTGGAGTGTACAATTAGGGTCTAGCGGTTACTTC
CAWSVQLGSSGYF
>TRBV7-9|-|-|TRBJ1-4
TGTGCCAGCAGCTTAGAAAGCAGGGCAACTAATGAAAAACTGTTTTTT
CASSLESRATNEKLFF
>TRBV6-5|TRBD1|-|TRBJ2-1
TGTGCCAGCAAGGAATCAGGACAGGGGCCGTTCTTC
CASKESGQGPFF
>TRBV24-1|TRBD2|-|TRBJ2-3
TGTGCCACCAGTGATCGGACTAGCGGGAGTAATTCGATAGATACGCAGTATTTT
CATSDRTSGSNSIDTQYF